The 4 T cell receptor beta chains given below trace back to one sample, sequenced in a study of shared clonotypes between healthy human individuals. Assay used: immunoSEQ multiplex PCR; TCRdb lists only in-frame clones, some missing. The data show some 1.1 million clones, 70% to 85% seen once. The sample was memory CD4+ T cells from PBMCs. Documented subset: CD45RA-negative fraction. These receptors all come from a man aged 18 to 29 in good health. Some clones in this sample may be carry-over from other donors' samples.

The V gene is TRBV4-2, the J gene TRBJ1-5; 7 nucleotides match TRBD1. Trimming removed 4 bases from V and 8 bases from J; junction bases left unmatched: 11. CDR3 length: 15 amino acids. Germline values: CDR1 LGHNA, CDR2 YNFKEQ. DNA for the CDR3: TGTGCCAGCAGCCCGACAGGGAGCCCCTCAGAGCCCCAGCATTTT. Amino acids: CASSPTGSPSEPQHF.

The chain uses TRBV7-3 and TRBJ2-3; TRBD2 aligns across 13 bases. Germline assignment: CDR1 SGHTA and CDR2 FQGTGA. The CDR3 covers 16 residues. V lost 4 bases and J lost 6; bases outside the gene matches: 7. This CDR3 is CASSSAGTSGMDTQYF. CDR3 bases: TGTGCCAGCAGCTCAGCCGGGACTAGCGGGATGGATACGCAGTATTTT.

This clone has a handful of counts. V is TRBV7-9 and J is TRBJ1-1; D not resolved. The CDR3 has 14 amino acids. Trimming removed 2 bases at V and 1 base at J, with 8 bases between. Germline-derived CDR1 and CDR2 are SEHNR and FQNEAQ (reference sequence). The CDR3 sequence is CASSLMRGNTEAFF. The CDR3 bases are TGTGCCAGCAGCTTAATGCGGGGGAACACTGAAGCTTTCTTT.

The V call is TRBV6-5, the J call TRBJ1-4; D uncertain. V was trimmed by 0 bases and J by 0 bases, leaving 5 bases between them. This CDR3 is built from 15 residues. The V gene's germline CDR1 is MNHEY and CDR2 SVGAGI. The CDR3 sequence: CASSYSIATNEKLFF. DNA for the CDR3: TGTGCCAGCAGTTACTCGATTGCAACTAATGAAAAACTGTTTTTT.